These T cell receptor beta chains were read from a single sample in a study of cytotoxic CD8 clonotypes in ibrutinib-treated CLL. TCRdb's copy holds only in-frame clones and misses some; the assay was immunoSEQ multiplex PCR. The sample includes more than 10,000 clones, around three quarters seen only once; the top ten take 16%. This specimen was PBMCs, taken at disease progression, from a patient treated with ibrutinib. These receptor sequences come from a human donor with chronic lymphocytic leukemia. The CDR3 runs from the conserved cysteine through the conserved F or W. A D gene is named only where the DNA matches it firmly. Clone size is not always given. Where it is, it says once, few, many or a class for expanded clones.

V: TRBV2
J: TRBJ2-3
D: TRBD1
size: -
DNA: TGTGCCAGCACGGGACAGGGGATAGGTACAGATACGCAGTATTTT
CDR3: CASTGQGIGTDTQYF

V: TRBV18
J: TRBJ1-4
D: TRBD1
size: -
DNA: TGTGCCAGCTCACCCGGGACAGCAAATGAAAAACTGTTTTTT
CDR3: CASSPGTANEKLFF

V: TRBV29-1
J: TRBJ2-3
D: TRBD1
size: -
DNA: TGCAGCGTTCATCCGACAGGGGCAGATACGCAGTATTTT
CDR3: CSVHPTGADTQYF

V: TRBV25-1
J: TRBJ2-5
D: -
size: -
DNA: TGTGCCAGCAGTGACGCCGGGATGCGAGAGACCCAGTACTTC
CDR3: CASSDAGMRETQYF

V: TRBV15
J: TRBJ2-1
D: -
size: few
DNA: TGTGCCACCAGCCGGGACCCGGTTAATGAGCAGTTCTTC
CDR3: CATSRDPVNEQFF

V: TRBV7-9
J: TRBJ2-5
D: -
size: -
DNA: TGTGCCAGCAGCTTAGCGGGGACTCTCCTTACGGAGACCCAGTACTTC
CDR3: CASSLAGTLLTETQYF

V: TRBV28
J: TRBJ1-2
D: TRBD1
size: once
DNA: TGTGCCAGCAGTATAGGGGGGACAGGATCCAACTATGGCTACACCTTC
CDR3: CASSIGGTGSNYGYTF

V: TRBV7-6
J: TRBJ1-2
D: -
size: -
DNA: TGTGCCAGCAGCCCCTGGGTTAAGGGGGAGGAGGGCTACACCTTC
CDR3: CASSPWVKGEEGYTF

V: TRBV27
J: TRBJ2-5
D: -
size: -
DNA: TGTGCCAGCAGTTTAAGTGCTAGAGCACAAGAGACTCAGTACTTC
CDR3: CASSLSARAQETQYF

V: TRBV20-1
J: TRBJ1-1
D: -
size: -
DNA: TGCAGTGCCAGCACTGAAGCTTTCTTT
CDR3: CSASTEAFF

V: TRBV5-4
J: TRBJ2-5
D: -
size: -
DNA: TGTGCCAGCAGCTCCCCGGGCCCACACCAAGAGACCCAGTACTTC
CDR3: CASSSPGPHQETQYF

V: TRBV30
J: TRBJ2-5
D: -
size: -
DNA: TGTGCCTGGAGTAGGTTTAGGGAGACCCAGTACTTC
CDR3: CAWSRFRETQYF

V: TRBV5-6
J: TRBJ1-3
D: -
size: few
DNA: TGTGCCAGCAGCTGGGACGTCTCTGGAAACACCATATATTTT
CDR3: CASSWDVSGNTIYF

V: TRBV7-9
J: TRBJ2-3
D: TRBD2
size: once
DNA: TGTGCCAGCAGCCGGGGGGAGGATACGCAGTATTTT
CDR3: CASSRGEDTQYF

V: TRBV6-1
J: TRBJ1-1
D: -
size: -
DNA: TGTGCCAGCACATTCCTTTTCATGAACACTGAAGCTTTCTTT
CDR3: CASTFLFMNTEAFF

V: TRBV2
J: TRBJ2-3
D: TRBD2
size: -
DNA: TGTGCCAGCGGCAGACTAGCGGCTAGCACAGATACGCAGTATTTT
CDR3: CASGRLAASTDTQYF

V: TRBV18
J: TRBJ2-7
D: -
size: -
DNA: TGTGCCAGCTCACCGAAATCCGGCTCCTCCTACGAGCAGTACTTC
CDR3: CASSPKSGSSYEQYF

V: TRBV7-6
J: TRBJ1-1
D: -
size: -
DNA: TGTGCCAGCAGCCCCTGGGTGAACACTGAAGCTTTCTTT
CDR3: CASSPWVNTEAFF

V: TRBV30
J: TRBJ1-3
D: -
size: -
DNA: TGTGCCTGGGGCAGGCGAGGGGACACCATATATTTT
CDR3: CAWGRRGDTIYF

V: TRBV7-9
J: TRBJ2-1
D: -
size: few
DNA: TGTGCCAGCAGCTCTGCTGGGGGCTACAATGAGCAGTTCTTC
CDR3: CASSSAGGYNEQFF

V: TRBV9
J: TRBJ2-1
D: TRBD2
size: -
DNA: TGTGCCAGCAGCCCCTTAGCGGGCCCAGCGAATGAGCAGTTCTTC
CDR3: CASSPLAGPANEQFF

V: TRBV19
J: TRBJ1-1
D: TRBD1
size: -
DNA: TGTGCCAGTAGGGGACAGCTCATGAACACTGAAGCTTTCTTT
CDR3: CASRGQLMNTEAFF

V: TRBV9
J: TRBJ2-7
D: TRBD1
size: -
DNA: TGTGCCAGCAGCCCCCGGACAGGGGGCCGACATGGCAATACCTACGAGCAGTACTTC
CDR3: CASSPRTGGRHGNTYEQYF

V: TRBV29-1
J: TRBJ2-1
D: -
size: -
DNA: TGCAGCGTTTCCAGTTACAATGAGCAGTTCTTC
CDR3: CSVSSYNEQFF

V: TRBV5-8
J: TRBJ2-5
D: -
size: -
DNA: TGTGCCAGCAGCTCGCCTCAGTGGGAGACCCAGTACTTC
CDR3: CASSSPQWETQYF

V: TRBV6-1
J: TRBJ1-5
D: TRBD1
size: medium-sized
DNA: TGTGCCAGCAGTGAACTAGGACAGGGTGTCAGTCAGCCCCAGCATTTT
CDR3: CASSELGQGVSQPQHF

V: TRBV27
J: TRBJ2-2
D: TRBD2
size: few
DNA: TGTGCCAGCGGATGGGGGAGACTAGCAGGCAACGGGGAGCTGTTTTTT
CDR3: CASGWGRLAGNGELFF

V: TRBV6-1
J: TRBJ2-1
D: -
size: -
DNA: TGTGCCAGCACCCTCGGTGGGGCGGGAGAGCAGTTCTTC
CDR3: CASTLGGAGEQFF

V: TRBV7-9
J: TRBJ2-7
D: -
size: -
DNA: TGTGCCAGCAGCTTAGCGTCCACTAGTTCCGGCTCCTACGAGCAGTACTTC
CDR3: CASSLASTSSGSYEQYF

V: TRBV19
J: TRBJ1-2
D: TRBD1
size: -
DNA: TGTGCCAGTAGTAGAGACGGACAGGGCCCCGGCTACACCTTC
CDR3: CASSRDGQGPGYTF

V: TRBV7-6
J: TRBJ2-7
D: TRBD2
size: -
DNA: TGTGCCAGCAGCTTAGGACCGGGACTAGCCTCCTACGAGCAGTACTTC
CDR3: CASSLGPGLASYEQYF

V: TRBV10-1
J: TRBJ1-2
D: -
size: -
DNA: TGCGCCGTCTCCCGGGGAGCGGACTATGGCTACACCTTC
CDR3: CAVSRGADYGYTF

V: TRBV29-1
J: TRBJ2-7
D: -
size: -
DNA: TGCAGCGTGTTATCCCGAGGGGGGGACACCTACGAGCAGTACTTC
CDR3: CSVLSRGGDTYEQYF

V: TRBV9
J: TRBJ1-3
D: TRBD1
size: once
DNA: TGTGCCAGCAGCCTTCGGGGGGGACAGACCTCTGGAAACACCATATATTTT
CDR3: CASSLRGGQTSGNTIYF